Sequencing of this T cell receptor (beta chain) was carried out in a study of blood T cell repertoires in COVID-19. Study processing details: Reference gene primer amplification yielded estimated nucleated cell counts. Data came from immunoSEQ multiplex PCR; TCRdb stores just in-frame clones and leaves some out. The DNA was the basis for D and trimming; V, J and clone size are from that table. In the table there are about 480,000 clones, around nine tenths of which are singletons. With V trimmed by 6 bases and J by 7 bases, 7 bases remained unmatched. This CDR3 contains 13 residues. Sequencing input: PBMCs or T cells enriched from blood (not recorded which). V and J are TRBV12-3 or TRBV12-4 and TRBJ1-2; 8 bases align to TRBD1. This clonotype was obtained from a woman aged 55-69 years who had recovered from COVID-19. The CDR3 sequence is CASRQGATPGYTF. The CDR3 DNA reads as TGTGCCAGCAGGCAGGGGGCGACCCCTGGCTACACCTTC.